This TCR beta chain originates from a study of CXCR3-negative and CXCR3-positive naive CD8 T cells. Study-level points and caveats: Greater hydrophobicity was found in TRB CDR3s of CXCR3-positive naive cells than of CXCR3-negative naive cells. Between one naive subset and the other, surface CD5 was comparable, and TCR strength was inferred from TRB CDR3 properties.

Preparation of TRB cDNA libraries relied on 5' RACE carrying UMI labels. TCRdb re-called the 5' RACE reads, yielding one record per CDR3 amino acid sequence without DNA. The table lists about 60,000 distinct CDR3 sequences, with less than 0.85% in the top ten. CDR3 length: 13 residues. CDR1 is SQVTM, CDR2 ANQGSEA, per germline. On this clonotype: Its antigen is not identified.

The sequence derives from a human donor in good health. Some clones in this sample may be carry-over from other donors' samples. Material: naive CXCR3+ CD8+ T cells from blood. Sample subset: CD45RO-CCR7+CD27+CD95- naive CD8+ T cells expressing CXCR3 (TNR3+). The chain couples TRBV29-1 to TRBJ2-7; TCRdb reports TRBD2, a call that lacks DNA to check it against. CDR3 loop: CSVVEDPSYEQYF.